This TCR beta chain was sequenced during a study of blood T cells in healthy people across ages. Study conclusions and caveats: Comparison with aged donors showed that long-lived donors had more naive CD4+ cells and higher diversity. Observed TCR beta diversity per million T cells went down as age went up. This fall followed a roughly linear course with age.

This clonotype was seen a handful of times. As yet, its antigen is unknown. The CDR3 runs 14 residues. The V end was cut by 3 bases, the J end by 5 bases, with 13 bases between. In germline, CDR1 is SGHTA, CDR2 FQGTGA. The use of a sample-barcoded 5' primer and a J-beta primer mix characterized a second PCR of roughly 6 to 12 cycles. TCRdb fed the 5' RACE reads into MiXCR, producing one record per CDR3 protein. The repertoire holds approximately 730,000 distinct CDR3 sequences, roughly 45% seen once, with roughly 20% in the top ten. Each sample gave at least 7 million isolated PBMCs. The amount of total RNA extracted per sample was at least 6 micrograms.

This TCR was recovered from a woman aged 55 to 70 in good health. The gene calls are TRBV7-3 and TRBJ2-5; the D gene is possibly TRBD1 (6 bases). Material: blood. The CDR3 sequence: CASSFRPGDETQYF. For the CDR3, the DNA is TGTGCCAGCAGCTTTAGGCCAGGGGACGAGACCCAGTACTTC.